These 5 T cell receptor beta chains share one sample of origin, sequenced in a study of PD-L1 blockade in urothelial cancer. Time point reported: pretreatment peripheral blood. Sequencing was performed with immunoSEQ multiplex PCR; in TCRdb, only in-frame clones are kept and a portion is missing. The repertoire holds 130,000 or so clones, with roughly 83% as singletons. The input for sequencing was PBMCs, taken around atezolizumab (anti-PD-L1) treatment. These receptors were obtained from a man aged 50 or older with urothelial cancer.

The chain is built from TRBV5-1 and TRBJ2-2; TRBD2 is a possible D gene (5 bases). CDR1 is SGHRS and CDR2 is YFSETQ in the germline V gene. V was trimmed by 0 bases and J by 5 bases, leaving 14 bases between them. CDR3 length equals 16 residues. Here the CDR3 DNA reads TGCGCCAGCAGCTTGGGGGTAGCGAGGTTAACCGGGGAGCTGTTTTTT. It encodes CASSLGVARLTGELFF.

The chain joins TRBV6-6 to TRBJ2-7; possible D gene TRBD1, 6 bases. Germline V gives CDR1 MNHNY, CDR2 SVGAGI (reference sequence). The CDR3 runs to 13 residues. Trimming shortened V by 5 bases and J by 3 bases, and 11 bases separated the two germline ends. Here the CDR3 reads CASSRTEIYEQYF. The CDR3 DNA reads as TGTGCCAGCAGTCGGACAGAGATCTACGAGCAGTACTTC.

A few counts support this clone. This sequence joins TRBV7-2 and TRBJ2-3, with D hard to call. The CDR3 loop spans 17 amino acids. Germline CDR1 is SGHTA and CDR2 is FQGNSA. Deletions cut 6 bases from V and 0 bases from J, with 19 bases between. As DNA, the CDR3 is TGTGCCAGCAGAGATAGTTCGACGGGTGCTAGCACAGATACGCAGTATTTT. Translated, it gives CASRDSSTGASTDTQYF.

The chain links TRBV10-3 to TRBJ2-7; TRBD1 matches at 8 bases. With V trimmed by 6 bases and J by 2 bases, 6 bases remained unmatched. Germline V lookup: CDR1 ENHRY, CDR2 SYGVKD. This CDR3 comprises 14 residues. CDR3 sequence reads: CAIRGQGTAYEQYF. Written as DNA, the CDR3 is TGTGCCATCAGAGGACAGGGAACAGCCTACGAGCAGTACTTC.

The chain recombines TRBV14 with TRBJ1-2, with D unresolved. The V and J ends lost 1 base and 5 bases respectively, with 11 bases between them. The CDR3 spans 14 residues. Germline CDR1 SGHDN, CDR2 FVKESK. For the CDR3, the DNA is TGTGCCAGCAGCCAAGTACCTCGGTCTTATGGCTACACCTTC. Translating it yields CASSQVPRSYGYTF.